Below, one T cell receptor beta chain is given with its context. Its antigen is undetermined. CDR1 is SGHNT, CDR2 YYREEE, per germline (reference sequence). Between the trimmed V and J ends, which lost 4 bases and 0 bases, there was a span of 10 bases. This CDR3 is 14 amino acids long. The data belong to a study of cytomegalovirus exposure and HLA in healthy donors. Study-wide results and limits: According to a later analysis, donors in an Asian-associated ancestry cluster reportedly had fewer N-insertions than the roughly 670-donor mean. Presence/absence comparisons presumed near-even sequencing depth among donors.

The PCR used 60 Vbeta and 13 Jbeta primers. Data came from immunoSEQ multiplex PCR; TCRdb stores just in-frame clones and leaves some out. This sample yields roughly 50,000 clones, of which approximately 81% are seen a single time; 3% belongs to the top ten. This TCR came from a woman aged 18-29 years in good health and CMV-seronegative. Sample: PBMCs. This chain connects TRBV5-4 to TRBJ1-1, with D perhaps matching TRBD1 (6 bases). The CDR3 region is CASSRTGMNTEAFF. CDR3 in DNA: TGTGCCAGCAGCCGCACAGGGATGAACACTGAAGCTTTCTTT.